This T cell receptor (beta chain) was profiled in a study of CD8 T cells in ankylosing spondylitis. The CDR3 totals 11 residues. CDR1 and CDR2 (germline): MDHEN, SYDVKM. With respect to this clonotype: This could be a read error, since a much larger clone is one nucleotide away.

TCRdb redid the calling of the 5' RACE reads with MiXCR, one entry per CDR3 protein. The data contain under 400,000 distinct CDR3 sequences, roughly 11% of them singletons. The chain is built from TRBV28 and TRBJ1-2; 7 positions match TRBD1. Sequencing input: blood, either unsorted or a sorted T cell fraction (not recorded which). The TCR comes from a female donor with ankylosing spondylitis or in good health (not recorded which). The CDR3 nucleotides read TGTGCCAGCAGTTTCCGCCAACAGGGGAACTTC. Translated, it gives CASSFRQQGNF.